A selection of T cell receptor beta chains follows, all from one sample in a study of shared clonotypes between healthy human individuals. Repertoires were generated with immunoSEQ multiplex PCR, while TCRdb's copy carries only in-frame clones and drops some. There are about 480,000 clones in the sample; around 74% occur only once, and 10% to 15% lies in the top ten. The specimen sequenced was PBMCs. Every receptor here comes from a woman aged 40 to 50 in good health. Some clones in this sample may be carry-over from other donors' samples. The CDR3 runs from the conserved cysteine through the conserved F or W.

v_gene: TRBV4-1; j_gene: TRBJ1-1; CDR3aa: CASSRHRVRTDTEAFF
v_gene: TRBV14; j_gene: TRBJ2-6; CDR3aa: CASRKRTGPGRFGANVLTF
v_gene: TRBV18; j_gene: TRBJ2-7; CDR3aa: CASSPLGKGIYEQYF
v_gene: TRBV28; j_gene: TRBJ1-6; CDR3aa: CASSRPGRANSPLHF
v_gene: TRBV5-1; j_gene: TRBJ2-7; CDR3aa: CASSITRQGRADEQYF
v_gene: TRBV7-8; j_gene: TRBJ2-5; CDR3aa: CASSSPDNQETQYF
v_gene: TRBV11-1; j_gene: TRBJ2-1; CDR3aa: CASSPSGGLHYNEQFF
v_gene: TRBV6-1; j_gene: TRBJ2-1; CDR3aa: CASSESGRGGEQFF
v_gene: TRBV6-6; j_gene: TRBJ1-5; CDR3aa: CASIENLNQPQHF
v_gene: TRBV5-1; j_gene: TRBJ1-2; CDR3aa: CASSTGTGVELYGYTF
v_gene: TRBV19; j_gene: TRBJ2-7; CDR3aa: CASSFGPLTYEQYF
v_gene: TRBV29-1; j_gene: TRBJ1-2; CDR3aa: CSVALGSENYGYTF
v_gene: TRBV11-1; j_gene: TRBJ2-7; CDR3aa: CASSSGLAAPYEQYF
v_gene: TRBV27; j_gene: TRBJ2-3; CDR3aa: CASSVGTGLGDTQYF
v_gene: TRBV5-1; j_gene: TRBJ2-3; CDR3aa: CASSSSGRDTQYF
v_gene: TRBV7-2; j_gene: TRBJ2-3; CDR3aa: CASSRSYTDTQYF
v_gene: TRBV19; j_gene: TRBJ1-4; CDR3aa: CASNFVGTGEKLFF
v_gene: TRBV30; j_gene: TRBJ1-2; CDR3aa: CAWGGGMGGYTF
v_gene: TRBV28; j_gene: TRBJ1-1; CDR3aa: CASTLPRPNTEAFF
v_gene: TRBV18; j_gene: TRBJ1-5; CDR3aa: CASSAQGFDQPQHF
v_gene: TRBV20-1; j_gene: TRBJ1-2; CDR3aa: CSASLRAGYTF
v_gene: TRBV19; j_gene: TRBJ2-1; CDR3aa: CASSRGGVSYNEQFF
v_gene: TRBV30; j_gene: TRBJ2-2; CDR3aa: CATNTRGRLLGELFF
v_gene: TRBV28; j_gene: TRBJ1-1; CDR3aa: CASSLGGGRGYTEAFF
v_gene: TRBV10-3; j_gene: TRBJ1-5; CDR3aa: CATQLGGQSNQPQHF